This T cell receptor beta chain was captured in a study of long-term antiretroviral therapy in people with HIV. The V gene lost 0 bases and the J gene lost 5 bases, with 14 bases spanning the gap. This CDR3 is built from 16 residues. In germline, CDR1 is LNHDA, CDR2 SQIVND (reference sequence). Run at survey level, the immunoSEQ assay was version v3.0. Assay used: immunoSEQ multiplex PCR; TCRdb lists only in-frame clones, some missing. The profile shows about 14,000 clones, 88% of them singletons. This TCR was sampled from a middle-aged man with HIV. V gene TRBV19 combines with J gene TRBJ1-5; D perhaps matches TRBD1 (6 bases). The sequences come from unsorted PBMCs, collected 6.2 years after starting antiretroviral therapy. The CDR3 is CASSIEGGQGHQPQHF. CDR3 DNA sequence: TGTGCCAGTAGTATAGAGGGGGGGCAGGGACATCAGCCCCAGCATTTT. Filled out from reference TRBV19 and TRBJ1-5, the complete variable domain reads DGGITQSPKYLFRKEGQNVTLSCEQNLNHDAMYWYRQDPGQGLRLIYYSQIVNDFQKGDIAEGYSVSREKKESFPLTVTSAQKNPTAFYLCASSIEGGQGHQPQHFGDGTRLSIL.